Sequencing of this TCR beta chain was carried out in a study of shared clonotypes between healthy human individuals. At the level of the study: In total, the donors were a couple of women and a few men aged 18 to 49. General study points: Generation of non-shared clonotypes was less probable than generation of clonotypes shared by all four donors. Apart from blood, nothing was sampled; tissue repertoires likely differ.

About 33,000 T cell genomes (approximately 190 ng DNA) went into each sorted-subset replicate. Repertoires were generated with immunoSEQ multiplex PCR, while TCRdb's copy carries only in-frame clones and drops some. The data hold some 2.1 million clones, with around 93% observed a single time. The germline gives CDR1 SGHVS, CDR2 FNYEAQ. This CDR3 has 16 amino acids. V lost 3 bases to trimming and J lost 8 bases; unmatched junction nucleotides: 10. About this clone itself: The antigen is unknown.

As defined, naive CD8 cells were CD45RO-negative and positively selected for CCR7, with terminally differentiated effector memory CD45RA+ cells excluded. Sequenced: naive CD8+ T cells from PBMCs. The rearrangement uses TRBV7-6 and TRBJ2-1, with TRBD2 matching over 10 bases. The TCR was taken from a man between 18 and 35 years old in good health. Some clones in this sample may be carry-over from other donors' samples. This CDR3 reads CASSLKGLAYGDEQFF. The CDR3 bases are TGTGCCAGCAGCTTGAAGGGACTAGCGTATGGGGATGAGCAGTTCTTC.